This TCR beta chain was captured in a study of blood T cell repertoires in COVID-19. Study context: The United States, Italy and Spain supplied acute and convalescent COVID-19 samples.

Original processing notes: Amplification of reference gene primers was used by the study to estimate nucleated cell counts. Measured with immunoSEQ multiplex PCR; TCRdb has only the in-frame clones, and not every one. V, J and clone size are those of that table, while D and trimming were read from the DNA. The table lists some 110,000 clones, around 88% of them singletons. The CDR3 spans 17 residues. The V and J ends lost 3 bases and 0 bases, in that order; junction bases with no gene match: 7. The germline CDR1 and CDR2 sequences are SGHKS and YYEKEE (reference sequence). Sequenced input: peripheral blood. The V gene is TRBV5-5, the J gene TRBJ2-1, with 9 nucleotides matching TRBD2. This TCR derives from a human donor in a cohort sampled during active COVID-19. The CDR3 protein is CASSSIGTSSSYNEQFF. The CDR3 DNA reads as TGTGCCAGCAGCTCAATCGGGACTAGCAGCTCCTACAATGAGCAGTTCTTC.